This TCR beta chain was found in a study of T cell responses to AZD1222 COVID-19 vaccine. Study-wide results and limits: Vaccination with two AZD1222 doses was followed by a rise in Spike-specific TCR breadth and depth.

Produced via immunoSEQ multiplex PCR; TCRdb's table is partial and in-frame only. The data contain 150,000 or so clones, 85% to 90% of them singletons. Concerning this clone itself: Its antigen is currently unknown.

The sequenced sample was peripheral blood, obtained on day 0 of AZD1222 vaccination. This sequence was found in an adult in good health.

Here the CDR3 reads CARVPGQEEGTEAFF. CDR3 coding DNA: TGCGCCCGCGTCCCGGGACAGGAGGAGGGCACTGAAGCTTTCTTT. The chain uses TRBV10-1 and TRBJ1-1; the match to TRBD1 covers 8 bases. In germline, CDR1 is WNHNN, CDR2 SYGVQD (reference sequence). Trimming cost V 11 bases and J 4 bases; bases outside gene matches: 15. The CDR3 sequence is 15 residues long.